The 3 T cell receptor beta chains below all came from one sample that was sequenced in a study of cytomegalovirus exposure and HLA in healthy donors. Primers: 60 Vbeta forward and 13 Jbeta reverse. Here immunoSEQ multiplex PCR was the method, and the copy in TCRdb shows in-frame clones only, minus some. The sample includes about 130,000 clones, roughly 80% of them seen just once. What was sequenced was PBMCs. These receptors all come from a middle-aged woman in good health and CMV-seronegative.

This clone came up once. The V and J genes are TRBV19 and TRBJ1-2; 7 positions match TRBD1. Germline V gives CDR1 LNHDA, CDR2 SQIVND (reference sequence). The CDR3 runs to 14 residues. V lost 7 bases to trimming and J lost 8 bases; unmatched junction nucleotides: 13. The CDR3 sequence: CASTSGGQQHGYTF. In DNA, the CDR3 is TGTGCCAGTACCTCTGGGGGACAGCAACACGGCTACACCTTC.

The V gene is TRBV9, the J gene TRBJ2-1; unclear D gene. V gave up 0 bases and J gave up 5 bases, with 6 bases separating them. This CDR3 is built from 13 residues. Germline assignment: CDR1 SGDLS and CDR2 YYNGEE. The CDR3 loop reads CASSVGNNNEQFF. DNA of the CDR3: TGTGCCAGCAGCGTAGGAAACAACAATGAGCAGTTCTTC. Supplemented by reference TRBV9 and TRBJ2-1, the full variable domain reads DSGVTQTPKHLITATGQRVTLRCSPRSGDLSVYWYQQSLDQGLQFLIQYYNGEERAKGNILERFSAQQFPDLHSELNLSSLELGDSALYFCASSVGNNNEQFFGPGTRLTVL.

This clone was recorded once. V usage is TRBV7-2 and J usage is TRBJ2-7; 9 bases align to TRBD1. The CDR3 loop spans 16 amino acids. Germline trimming cut 2 bases from V and 3 bases from J; bases unmatched to any gene: 8. Germline CDR1 and CDR2: SGHTA and FQGNSA. The CDR3 spells CASSLSTGGGGYEQYF. CDR3 in DNA: TGTGCCAGCAGCTTAAGTACAGGGGGCGGGGGCTACGAGCAGTACTTC.